This T cell receptor (beta chain) derives from a study of CD8 T cells in ankylosing spondylitis (dated by TCRdb to about 2017). Concerning the study at large: T cell receptor beta repertoires were profiled in healthy donors and ankylosing spondylitis patients so that disease-linked TCR variants could be found. Peripheral blood samples were taken, and synovial fluid was additionally collected from ankylosing spondylitis patients. The full study cohort was made up of about 24 ankylosing spondylitis patients and over 90 healthy donors. Study-wide findings and limitations: The disease-linked clones were reported as significantly enriched in matched synovial fluid samples from ankylosing spondylitis patients. Some motif variants were previously reported in synovial fluid and blood of reactive arthritis patients, suggesting common disease-initiation mechanisms. Blood from ankylosing spondylitis patients appeared to be characterized by a TCR beta motif composed of about 8 highly homologous amino acid variants. In peripheral blood, the disease-linked clones were found at relatively low frequencies and had a CD8+ phenotype.

Sequencing relied on an Illumina HiSeq 2500. TCR beta libraries were prepared by quantitative 5'-RACE with molecular barcodes. As for the original processing: A new computational method based on a probabilistic model of VDJ rearrangement was used to identify disease-linked TCR variants. TCRdb trimmed the raw reads at Q25, called clones with MiXCR and kept productive beta chains. Under each unique CDR3 protein, matching rows form one entry showing the most common genes and DNA. For this entry, the V and J calls and clone size follow TCRdb and not the study's own pipeline. This sample is represented by 700,000 to 1,000,000 distinct CDR3 sequences; around 11% of them were singletons. 0.51% of the sample comes from the top ten. This clonotype has a count of ten or more. Its antigen specificity is not known. Base-call qualities are not available, and no considerably larger clone is one nucleotide away. Cut back by 3 bases and 5 bases, the V and J ends lie 4 bases apart. Reading the germline V gene (reference sequence) gives CDR1 DFQATT and CDR2 SNEGSKA. The CDR3 runs 10 amino acids, cysteine and phenylalanine included. Only CDR3 DNA is held: 30 bases, read in frame from base 1.

The sample comprised blood, either unsorted or a sorted T cell fraction (not recorded which). Rearrangement joined TRBV20-1 to TRBJ2-5, with the D segment identity uncertain. This TCR derives from a male donor with ankylosing spondylitis. The CDR3 region reads CSASVETQYF. The nucleotides read TGCAGTGCTAGTGTTGAGACCCAGTACTTC.